This T cell receptor (beta chain) was profiled in a study of T cell repertoires in cytomegalovirus infection. TCRdb re-called the reads through MiXCR, storing one row per CDR3 protein. The repertoire holds 900,000 to 950,000 distinct CDR3 sequences, with roughly 30% as singletons. This clonotype has only a few counts. Its antigen is not identified. Germline V CDR1 and CDR2: SGHDT, YYEEEE. Trimming left V 4 bases short and J 5 bases short, with 18 bases between. The CDR3 sequence is 16 residues long. Sample: cultured CD8+ T cells from PBMCs, taken from culture after CMV antigen stimulation. The chain links TRBV5-6 to TRBJ2-2; possible D gene TRBD1, 6 bases. The origin of this receptor is a human donor in good health (CMV status not recorded). Some clones in this sample may be carry-over from other donors' samples. CDR3 in amino acids: CASSAEQGVRTGELFF. The CDR3, as DNA: TGTGCCAGCAGCGCGGAACAGGGCGTGAGAACCGGGGAGCTGTTTTTT.